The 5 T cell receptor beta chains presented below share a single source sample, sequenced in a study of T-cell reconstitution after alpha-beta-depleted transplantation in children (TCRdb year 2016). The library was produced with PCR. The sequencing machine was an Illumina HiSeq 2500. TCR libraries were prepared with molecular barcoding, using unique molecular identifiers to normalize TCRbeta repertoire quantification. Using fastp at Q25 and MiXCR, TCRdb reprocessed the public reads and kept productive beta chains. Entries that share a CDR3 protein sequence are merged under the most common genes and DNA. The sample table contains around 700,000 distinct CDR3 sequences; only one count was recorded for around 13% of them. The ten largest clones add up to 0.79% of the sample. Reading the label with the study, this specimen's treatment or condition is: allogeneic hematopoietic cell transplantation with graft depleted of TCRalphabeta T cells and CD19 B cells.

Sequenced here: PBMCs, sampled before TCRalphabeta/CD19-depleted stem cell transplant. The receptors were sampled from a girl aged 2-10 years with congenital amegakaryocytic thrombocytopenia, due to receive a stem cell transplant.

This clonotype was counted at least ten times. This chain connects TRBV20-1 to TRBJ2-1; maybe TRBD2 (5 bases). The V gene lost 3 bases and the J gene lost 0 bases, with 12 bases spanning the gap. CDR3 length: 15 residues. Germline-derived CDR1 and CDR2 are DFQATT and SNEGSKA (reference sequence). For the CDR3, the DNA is TGCAGTGCTAGCCCTCCTACTAGCTCCTACAATGAGCAGTTCTTC. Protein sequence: CSASPPTSSYNEQFF.

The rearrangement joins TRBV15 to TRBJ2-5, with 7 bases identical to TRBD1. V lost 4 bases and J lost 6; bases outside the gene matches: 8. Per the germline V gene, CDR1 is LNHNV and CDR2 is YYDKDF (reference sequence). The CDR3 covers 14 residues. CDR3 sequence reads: CATSKLMTGKTQYF. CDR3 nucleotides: TGTGCCACCAGCAAGCTCATGACAGGGAAGACCCAGTACTTC. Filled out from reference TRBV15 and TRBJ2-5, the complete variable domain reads DAMVIQNPRYQVTQFGKPVTLSCSQTLNHNVMYWYQQKSSQAPKLLFHYYDKDFNNEADTPDNFQSRRPNTSFCFLDIRSPGLGDTAMYLCATSKLMTGKTQYFGPGTRLLVL.

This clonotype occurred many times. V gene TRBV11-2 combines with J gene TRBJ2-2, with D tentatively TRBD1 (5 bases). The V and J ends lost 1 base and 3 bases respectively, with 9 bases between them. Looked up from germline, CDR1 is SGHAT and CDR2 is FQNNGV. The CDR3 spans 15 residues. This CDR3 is CASSLAGAYTGELFF. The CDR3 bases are TGTGCCAGCAGCTTAGCTGGGGCGTACACCGGGGAGCTGTTTTTT.

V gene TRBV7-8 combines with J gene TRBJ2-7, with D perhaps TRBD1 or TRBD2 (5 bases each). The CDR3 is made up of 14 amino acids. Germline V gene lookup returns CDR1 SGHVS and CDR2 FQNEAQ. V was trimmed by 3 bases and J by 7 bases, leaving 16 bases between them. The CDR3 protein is CASSFQGPLGEQYF. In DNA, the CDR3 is TGTGCCAGCAGCTTCCAGGGACCCCTCGGGGAGCAGTACTTC.

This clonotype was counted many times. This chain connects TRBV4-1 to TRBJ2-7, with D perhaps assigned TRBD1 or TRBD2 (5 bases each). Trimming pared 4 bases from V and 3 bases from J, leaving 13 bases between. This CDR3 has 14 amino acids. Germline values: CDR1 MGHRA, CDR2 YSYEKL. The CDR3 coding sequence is TGCGCCAGCAGCCCTGGGGGTCTTGTCTACGAGCAGTACTTC. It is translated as CASSPGGLVYEQYF.